These 25 T cell receptor beta chains were all obtained from the same sample, sequenced in a study of T-cell reconstitution after alpha-beta-depleted transplantation in children. TCRbeta library preparation incorporated unique molecular identifiers. Each CDR3 protein gets one entry after TCRdb re-called the PCR reads with MiXCR. Of approximately 590,000 distinct CDR3 sequences listed, under 12% were seen once; the top ten hold roughly 3.9%. Sequencing used PBMCs from the stem cell graft donor, obtained from the stem cell graft. All receptors derive from a human donor who donated a stem cell graft to a child with acute myeloid leukemia.

This clonotype was picked up a small number of times. J is TRBJ2-7 and V is TRBV4-2, with a possible D match to TRBD2 (6 bases). V was cut by 0 bases and J by 5 bases, with 14 bases left in between. The germline CDR1 and CDR2 sequences are LGHNA and YNFKEQ. CDR3 length: 15 residues. The CDR3 spells CASSQDTGSLHEQYF. As DNA, the CDR3 is TGTGCCAGCAGCCAAGACACCGGGAGTCTCCACGAGCAGTACTTC.

This clonotype was found a few times. J is TRBJ1-2 and V is TRBV3-1; D perhaps matches TRBD1 (5 bases). Deletions cut 4 bases from V and 0 bases from J, with 9 bases between. The CDR3 runs 14 residues. Germline-derived CDR1 and CDR2 are LGHDT and YNNKEL (reference sequence). The CDR3 reads CASSPDTSNYGYTF. CDR3 nucleotide sequence: TGTGCCAGCAGCCCGGACACCTCTAACTATGGCTACACCTTC.

The J gene is TRBJ1-2, the V gene TRBV24-1; TRBD1 matches at 10 bases. Germline V CDR1 and CDR2: KGHDR, SFDVKD. This CDR3 region has 15 residues. V lost 4 bases to trimming and J lost 3 bases; unmatched junction nucleotides: 4. The CDR3 spells CATSEPGQGHYGYTF. CDR3 nucleotides: TGTGCCACCAGTGAACCGGGACAGGGGCACTATGGCTACACCTTC.

This clonotype was counted a few times. The rearrangement joins TRBV28 to TRBJ2-2, with 11 bases matching TRBD2. This CDR3 contains 13 residues. CDR1 and CDR2 (germline): MDHEN, SYDVKM. Trimming took 11 bases from V and 4 from J; bases not matched to a gene: 3. The CDR3, as DNA: TGTGCCGGAGGGACTAGCGGCACCGGGGAGCTGTTTTTT. Translated, it gives CAGGTSGTGELFF.

This clonotype was recorded a few times. V usage is TRBV20-1 and J usage is TRBJ2-7; D perhaps matches TRBD1 (6 bases). The V gene's germline CDR1 is DFQATT and CDR2 SNEGSKA (reference sequence). This CDR3 has 13 amino acids. V lost 1 base, J lost 2 bases, and 9 bases lay in between. The CDR3 here is CSARVPGAYEQYF. DNA of the CDR3: TGCAGTGCTAGAGTCCCAGGGGCCTACGAGCAGTACTTC.

This clonotype has at least ten counts. The CDR3 protein is CASHRDRSDTEAFF. For the CDR3, the DNA is TGTGCCAGCCACCGGGACAGGAGCGACACTGAAGCTTTCTTT. The genes are TRBV10-3 and TRBJ1-1; TRBD1 matches 8 bases. CDR3 length: 14 amino acids. J was trimmed by 3 bases and V by 10 bases; bases with no gene match: 10. CDR1 and CDR2 from the germline V gene are ENHRY and SYGVKD.

This clonotype has more than one count but fewer than ten. The DNA for the CDR3 is TGCAGTGCTAGACCGCCGGGACTGAACCAAGAGACCCAGTACTTC. Translation gives CSARPPGLNQETQYF. The V call is TRBV20-1, the J call TRBJ2-5, with D possibly matching TRBD2 (6 bases). Germline-derived CDR1 and CDR2 are DFQATT and SNEGSKA (reference sequence). V lost 2 bases, J lost 0 bases, and 13 bases lay in between. The CDR3 contains 15 residues.

Ten or more counts support this clonotype. This sequence joins TRBV5-4 and TRBJ2-1; D possibly corresponds to TRBD2 (5 bases). V was pared by 1 base and J by 7 bases, with 15 bases between. There are 15 residues in the CDR3. Germline CDR1 SGHNT, CDR2 YYREEE (reference sequence). In nucleotides, the CDR3 is TGTGCCAGCAGCTTGTGGGAGTCCGGCATAAATGAGCAGTTCTTC. Protein product: CASSLWESGINEQFF. Supplemented by reference TRBV5-4 and TRBJ2-1, the full variable domain reads ETGVTQSPTHLIKTRGQQVTLRCSSQSGHNTVSWYQQALGQGPQFIFQYYREEENGRGNFPPRFSGLQFPNYSSELNVNALELDDSALYLCASSLWESGINEQFFGPGTRLTVL.

The chain employs TRBV12-3 or TRBV12-4 and TRBJ2-3; 13 bases fit TRBD2. The CDR3 contains 16 residues. The J segment lost 5 bases and the V segment lost 7 bases, leaving 9 bases of the junction unmatched. The CDR3 nucleotides are TGTGCCAGCACCCTGGGGACTAGCGGGACCCAAGATACGCAGTATTTT. This sequence encodes CASTLGTSGTQDTQYF.

This chain links TRBV7-8 with TRBJ2-3; 8 bases agree with TRBD2. With V trimmed by 5 bases and J by 2 bases, 12 bases remained unmatched. CDR1 and CDR2 (germline): SGHVS, FQNEAQ. The CDR3 totals 17 residues. The CDR3 reads CASSRSGAGGFTDTQYF. CDR3 nucleotides: TGTGCCAGCAGCCGTAGTGGGGCGGGAGGATTCACAGATACGCAGTATTTT.

The J gene is TRBJ2-1, the V gene TRBV20-1; D gene unclear. Germline V lookup: CDR1 DFQATT, CDR2 SNEGSKA (reference sequence). The CDR3 is 12 residues long. V was clipped by 2 bases and J by 9 bases, with 11 bases between them. The CDR3 is CSARLSLGEQFF. The CDR3 bases are TGCAGTGCTAGACTATCTCTAGGTGAGCAGTTCTTC.

This clonotype has a handful of counts. The chain carries TRBV20-1 and TRBJ1-6; maybe TRBD1 (6 bases). Germline V lookup: CDR1 DFQATT, CDR2 SNEGSKA (reference sequence). Trimming left V 7 bases short and J 8 bases short, with 18 bases between. This CDR3 has 14 amino acids. The chain's CDR3 is CSVPTGRVDSPLHF. CDR3 in DNA: TGCAGTGTTCCAACAGGGAGAGTGGATTCACCCCTCCACTTT.

V is TRBV28 and J is TRBJ2-7; D unresolved. Germline V gene lookup returns CDR1 MDHEN and CDR2 SYDVKM. The V end was cut by 5 bases, the J end by 6 bases, with 20 bases between. This CDR3 comprises 15 residues. The CDR3 nucleotides read TGTGCCAGCAGTCCATTGTGGGTAGCCGCCCGCGAGCAGTACTTC. Amino acid sequence: CASSPLWVAAREQYF.

This clonotype was seen many times. The chain links TRBV30 to TRBJ2-3; 9 nucleotides line up with TRBD1. The V segment lost 5 bases and the J segment 3 bases; nucleotides outside the gene matches: 6. From germline, CDR1 is GTSNPN and CDR2 SVGIG (reference sequence). The CDR3 is 14 residues long. The CDR3 spells CAWDTGQGTDTQYF. DNA of the CDR3: TGTGCCTGGGATACCGGACAGGGGACAGATACGCAGTATTTT.

The CDR3 reads CASGLRGTSGSIGYNEQFF. CDR3 nucleotides: TGCGCCAGCGGGCTCCGCGGGACTAGCGGGAGTATAGGGTACAATGAGCAGTTCTTC. The chain employs TRBV5-1 and TRBJ2-1; TRBD2 matches at 14 bases. Trimming took 7 bases from V and 4 from J; bases not matched to a gene: 16. In germline, CDR1 is SGHRS, CDR2 YFSETQ. This CDR3 has 19 residues.

The J gene is TRBJ2-1, the V gene TRBV7-8; a weak D match, TRBD2 (5 bases). Germline CDR1 is SGHVS and CDR2 is FQNEAQ. The CDR3 extends over 16 amino acids. V lost 5 bases, J lost 7 bases, and 21 bases lay in between. The CDR3 sequence: CASSPEDPGRGNEQFF. The DNA of the CDR3 is TGTGCCAGCAGCCCCGAGGATCCGGGGAGAGGGAATGAGCAGTTCTTC.

This clonotype has a single count. The rearrangement uses TRBV29-1 and TRBJ1-1; the D is unclear. Trimming left V 3 bases short and J 9 bases short, with 14 bases between. From germline, CDR1 is SQVTM and CDR2 ANQGSEA. The CDR3 sequence is 12 residues long. The CDR3 sequence is CSVDPGGTKAFF. CDR3 DNA: TGCAGCGTTGACCCAGGAGGAACTAAAGCTTTCTTT.

V usage is TRBV20-1 and J usage is TRBJ2-1; TRBD2 might be the D (6 bases). This CDR3 is 15 amino acids long. The ends were cut back, 5 bases at V and 6 bases at J, with 20 bases in the middle. Germline V lookup: CDR1 DFQATT, CDR2 SNEGSKA (reference sequence). The CDR3 here is CSALSGTGGGNEQFF. The CDR3 nucleotides are TGCAGTGCTCTTTCCGGGACTGGGGGAGGCAATGAGCAGTTCTTC.

V is TRBV3-1 and J is TRBJ1-2; D might be TRBD1 (5 bases). Trimming removed 2 bases at V and 2 bases at J, with 12 bases between. There are 15 residues in the CDR3. Germline lookup yields CDR1 LGHDT and CDR2 YNNKEL (reference sequence). The CDR3 reads CASSQRGVWNYGYTF. DNA for the CDR3: TGTGCCAGCAGCCAAAGAGGGGTTTGGAACTATGGCTACACCTTC.

This clonotype was seen ten or more times. The chain employs TRBV28 and TRBJ1-1; TRBD1 matches at 8 bases. The CDR3 contains 13 residues. Germline V CDR1 and CDR2: MDHEN, SYDVKM. Trimming removed 6 bases from V and 4 bases from J; junction bases left unmatched: 4. DNA for the CDR3: TGTGCCAGCAGATCAACAGGGGGCACTGAAGCTTTCTTT. Its protein is CASRSTGGTEAFF.

A remark on this clonotype: Because the CDR3 is missing its conserved closing phenylalanine or tryptophan, this is likely a read error. The chain combines TRBV12-3 or TRBV12-4 with TRBJ1-1; 7 bases line up with TRBD1. Unmatched junction bases numbered 12, after V lost 6 bases and J lost 5 bases. The length of the CDR3 is 15 residues. CDR3 protein: CASRQRQGRNTEAFY. The CDR3 nucleotides are TGTGCCAGCAGGCAGAGACAGGGCCGGAATACTGAAGCTTTCTAT.

The CDR3 DNA sequence: TGTGCCAGCAGTCAGGGACTAGCGGGGGTCCGGACCTATGAGCAGTTCTTC. Translation gives CASSQGLAGVRTYEQFF. V and J are TRBV6-1 and TRBJ2-1, with 14 bases lining up with TRBD2. The germline V gene has CDR1 MNHNS and CDR2 SASEGT. The trim removed 5 bases at V and 8 bases at J, leaving 11 bases unmatched. There are 17 residues in the CDR3.

V is TRBV5-1 and J is TRBJ2-5; D tentatively fits TRBD1 or TRBD2 (5 bases each). The CDR3 is 14 residues long. The V gene's germline CDR1 is SGHRS and CDR2 YFSETQ. Trimming took off 6 bases at V and 4 bases at J, with 16 bases between the two ends. In DNA, the CDR3 is TGCGCCAGCAAAGAGCGGCCAGGGAGAGAGACCCAGTACTTC. It encodes CASKERPGRETQYF.

This clonotype was observed a handful of times. The rearrangement uses TRBV18 and TRBJ2-7; D uncertain. V lost 4 bases to trimming and J lost 3 bases, with 16 bases between them. The CDR3 extends over 15 amino acids. CDR1 is KGHSH and CDR2 is LQKENI in the germline V gene. CDR3 amino acids: CASSRSENLLYEQYF. The DNA of the CDR3 is TGTGCCAGCTCACGCAGCGAGAATCTGCTCTACGAGCAGTACTTC.

This clonotype was seen ten or more times. V is TRBV5-5 and J is TRBJ2-2, with TRBD2 matching over 7 bases. Germline values: CDR1 SGHKS, CDR2 YYEKEE (reference sequence). CDR3 length equals 16 residues. J was trimmed by 4 bases and V by 0 bases; bases with no gene match: 6. Here the CDR3 DNA reads TGTGCCAGCAGCTTGGCGATAGCGGGCCTCACCGGGGAGCTGTTTTTT. Translation: CASSLAIAGLTGELFF. Complete variable domain (other parts from reference TRBV5-5 and TRBJ2-2): DAGVTQSPTHLIKTRGQQVTLRCSPISGHKSVSWYQQVLGQGPQFIFQYYEKEERGRGNFPDRFSARQFPNYSSELNVNALLLGDSALYLCASSLAIAGLTGELFFGEGSRLTVL.